This is a list of T cell receptor beta chains from one sample in a study of CD8 T cell repertoires and HIV-1 epitope variants. Their target antigens are unknown. Method: immunoSEQ multiplex PCR; TCRdb's copy keeps in-frame clones and lacks some. The sample lists almost 5,500 clones; about two thirds were seen once. Material: cultured CD8+ T cells derived from PBMCs. These receptors were taken from a male donor with HIV. CDR3s include the opening cysteine and the closing phenylalanine or tryptophan. A D gene is named only where the DNA matches it firmly. The size of a clone is reported for some rows only, either as once, few or many, or as a class for expanded clones.

abundance	len	v_gene	j_gene	d_gene	CDR3nt	CDR3aa
-	11	TRBV6-5	TRBJ1-1	-	TGTGCCAGCAGAGGGACGGTCGAAGCTTTCTTT	CASRGTVEAFF
-	14	TRBV6-5	TRBJ2-7	-	TGTGCCAGCAGTCGGACAGTCTCCTCCTACGAGCAGTACTTC	CASSRTVSSYEQYF
few	14	TRBV5-6	TRBJ1-2	TRBD1	TGTGCCAGCAGCTTGGGCGGGACAGGGGGAACCTACACCTTC	CASSLGGTGGTYTF
once	17	TRBV7-3	TRBJ1-6	-	TGTGCCAGCAGCTCCGTCCGGGGGCAGGGAGGTGGTTCACCCCTCCACTTT	CASSSVRGQGGGSPLHF
-	15	TRBV27	TRBJ2-3	-	TGTGCCAGCAGTTTTAGCCCGGGTGGCACAGATACGCAGTATTTT	CASSFSPGGTDTQYF
-	20	TRBV28	TRBJ1-6	TRBD1	TGTGCCAGCAGTTCAATACTCGGGACAGGGTCGAAGGCCTCGGGTTCACCCCTCCACTTT	CASSSILGTGSKASGSPLHF
-	14	TRBV18	TRBJ1-1	-	TGTGCCAGCTCGCTACGAGAAGGGGACACTGAAGCTTTCTTT	CASSLREGDTEAFF
-	15	TRBV6-5	TRBJ2-3	TRBD1	TGTGCCACCCAAAACAGGGGGCCGATATACTATACGCAGTATTTT	CATQNRGPIYYTQYF
-	14	TRBV4-3	TRBJ2-7	-	TGCGCCAGCAGCCAAGGGAATAGCGGATACGAGCAGTACTTC	CASSQGNSGYEQYF
-	16	TRBV15	TRBJ2-5	-	TGTGCCACCAGCAGATCTACAACAGGCTACCAAGAGACCCAGTACTTC	CATSRSTTGYQETQYF
-	14	TRBV28	TRBJ2-2	TRBD2	TGTGCCAGCAGTTTATCGGGGGGCACCGGGGAGCTGTTTTTT	CASSLSGGTGELFF
-	13	TRBV7-9	TRBJ1-1	TRBD1	TGTGCCAGCAGCCCCCGGACAGGGGGTGATCCTTTCTTT	CASSPRTGGDPFF
-	14	TRBV5-6	TRBJ2-7	-	TGTGCCAGCAGCTTGGCCGGCAGCGCCTACGAGCAGTACTTC	CASSLAGSAYEQYF
few	17	TRBV27	TRBJ2-1	-	TGTGCCAGCAGTTTAAAACAGGGTGAGGGCTCCTACAATGAGCAGTTCTTC	CASSLKQGEGSYNEQFF
once	17	TRBV4-1	TRBJ2-2	-	TGCGCCAGCAGCCAAGAGGGGAATCAGATGAACACCGGGGAGCTGTTTTTT	CASSQEGNQMNTGELFF
medium-sized	12	TRBV7-9	TRBJ1-5	-	TGTGCCAGCAGAGCGGGGACTCAGCCCCAGCATTTT	CASRAGTQPQHF
-	12	TRBV9	TRBJ2-2	-	TGTGCCAGCGGCCAAGACACCGGGGAGCTGTTTTTT	CASGQDTGELFF
large	15	TRBV15	TRBJ1-1	-	TGTGCCACCAGCAGAGATAGGGCGCCAAACACTGAAGCTTTCTTT	CATSRDRAPNTEAFF
-	14	TRBV30	TRBJ1-2	-	TGTGCCTGGAGTGCGACAGGTGTAGGGAATGGCTACACCTTC	CAWSATGVGNGYTF
-	12	TRBV28	TRBJ1-5	-	TGTGCCAGCACCACACCCAGGGGGCCCCAGCATTTT	CASTTPRGPQHF
-	15	TRBV27	TRBJ2-1	TRBD2	TGTGCCAGCAGCCCTCAAGGGACTAACTACAATGAGCAGTTCTTC	CASSPQGTNYNEQFF
-	15	TRBV4-3	TRBJ2-7	TRBD1	TGCGCCAGCAGCCAAGATTTCCAGGGGGCGGATGAGCAGTACTTC	CASSQDFQGADEQYF
few	14	TRBV28	TRBJ2-7	-	TGTGCCAGCAGTCTTCTCTTGATCTCCTACGAGCAGTACTTC	CASSLLLISYEQYF
-	16	TRBV7-9	TRBJ2-3	-	TGTGCCAGCAGCTTAGTACGGGAAGATGGCACAGATACGCAGTATTTT	CASSLVREDGTDTQYF
-	14	TRBV6-5	TRBJ2-7	TRBD2	TGTGCCAGCAGTGAGACTAGCGGTACCTACGAGCAGTACTTC	CASSETSGTYEQYF
-	15	TRBV18	TRBJ1-5	-	TGTGCCAGCTCACCAACAGGGTATAGCAATCAGCCCCAGCATTTT	CASSPTGYSNQPQHF